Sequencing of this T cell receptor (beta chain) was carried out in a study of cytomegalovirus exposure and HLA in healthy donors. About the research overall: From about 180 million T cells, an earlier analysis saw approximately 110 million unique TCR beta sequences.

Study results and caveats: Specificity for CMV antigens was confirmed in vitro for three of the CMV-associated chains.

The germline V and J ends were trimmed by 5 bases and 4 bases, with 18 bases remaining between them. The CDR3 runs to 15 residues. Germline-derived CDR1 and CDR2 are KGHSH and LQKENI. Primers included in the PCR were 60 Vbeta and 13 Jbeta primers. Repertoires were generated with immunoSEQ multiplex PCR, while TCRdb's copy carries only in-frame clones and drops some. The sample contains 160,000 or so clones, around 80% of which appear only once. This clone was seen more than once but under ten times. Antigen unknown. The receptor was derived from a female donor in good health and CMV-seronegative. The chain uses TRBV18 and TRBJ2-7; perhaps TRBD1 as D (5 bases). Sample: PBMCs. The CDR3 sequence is CASSSTGGVLYEQYF. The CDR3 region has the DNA TGTGCCAGCTCATCCACAGGTGGGGTTTTATACGAGCAGTACTTC.